The clone carrying this T cell receptor (beta chain) was observed at least ten times. Its matching antigen is unknown. Time point here: newly diagnosed GD, antithyroid drugs for less than 3 months. The authors made the TCR library using RNA they extracted from PBMCs. CDR1 SGHTA and CDR2 FQGNSA come from the germline V gene. Unmatched junction bases numbered 13, after V lost 0 bases and J lost 7 bases. CDR3 length: 18 amino acids. These data are taken from a study of regulatory T cells in long-lasting Graves disease. Study-level results: Those with persistent disease had in common more public clonotypes (approximately 2,500) than new patients (around 910).

Library construction for TCR beta used iRepertoire HTBI primers and Arm-PCR of CDR3 regions. MiXCR, applied by TCRdb to the multiplex PCR reads, yields one record per CDR3 protein. The table has some 220,000 distinct CDR3 sequences, roughly a fifth seen once. This sample also belongs to another study, concerning T cells in Graves' hyperthyroidism and ophthalmopathy.

The sample here was peripheral blood mononuclear cells (PBMCs), taken at new diagnosis, from a patient treated with antithyroid drugs. This sequence joins TRBV7-2 and TRBJ1-5; 9 positions agree with TRBD1. This TCR derives from a woman aged 30 to 39 with Graves disease. The CDR3 sequence: CASSLALPGQGWGQPQHF. The DNA of the CDR3 is TGTGCCAGCAGCTTAGCCTTACCGGGACAGGGTTGGGGACAGCCCCAGCATTTT.